The 17 T cell receptor beta chains in this list originate from one sample, sequenced in a study of T cells expressing NK-cell markers (dated by TCRdb to 2018 to 2021). To prepare the library, 5' RACE was applied. The data were produced on an Illumina HiSeq 2000. TCRdb reprocessed the reads into one record per CDR3 protein sequence, lacking DNA. The sample's records list approximately 550,000 distinct CDR3 sequences. The ten top clones hold under 4.5% of the sample. Sequenced: blood T cells: a sorted CD56 or NKG2C T cell subset, CD4+ or CD8+ T cells, or bulk PBMC T cells (not recorded which). The receptors were gathered from a man younger than 35 in good health. Donor details come from another sample of the same person, matched by shared clones.

This chain connects TRBV12-3 or TRBV12-4 to TRBJ2-2; as DNA is missing, the TRBD1 call by TCRdb cannot be tested. This CDR3 has 14 amino acids. This chain's CDR3 is CASTRSGAPGELFF.

Here the CDR3 reads CASSLGGWGSPLHF. The chain joins TRBV12-3 or TRBV12-4 to TRBJ1-6. This CDR3 is 14 amino acids long.

CDR3 residues: CASSYSRAGGSNQPQHF. The chain joins TRBV6-5 to TRBJ1-5; TCRdb names TRBD1, which stays unverified in the absence of DNA. This CDR3 has 17 amino acids. Germline lookup yields CDR1 MNHEY and CDR2 SVGAGI.

The chain is built from TRBV6-2 or TRBV6-3 and TRBJ2-2; TCRdb gives TRBD2 as the D gene, but with no DNA this cannot be confirmed. The CDR3 contains 14 residues. CDR1 is MNHEY and CDR2 is SVGEGT in the germline V gene. The CDR3 sequence is CASSHPRDTGELFF.

The chain carries TRBV20-1 and TRBJ2-1; as DNA is missing, the TRBD1 call by TCRdb cannot be tested. Germline lookup yields CDR1 DFQATT and CDR2 SNEGSKA (reference sequence). This CDR3 contains 16 residues. The CDR3 spells CSARDIEAGPYNEQFF.

The chain combines TRBV29-1 with TRBJ2-3. Germline CDR1 and CDR2: SQVTM and ANQGSEA. This CDR3 has 13 residues. Here the CDR3 reads CSVLVGDTDTQYF.

CDR3 residues: CASNPLGREETQYF. The chain couples TRBV7-8 to TRBJ2-5; TCRdb's D call of TRBD2 is untestable without DNA. Germline CDR1 and CDR2: SGHVS and FQNEAQ. This CDR3 comprises 14 residues. Filled out from reference TRBV7-8 and TRBJ2-5, the complete variable domain reads GAGVSQSPRYKVAKRGQDVALRCDPISGHVSLFWYQQALGQGPEFLTYFQNEAQLDKSGLPSDRFFAERPEGSVSTLKIQRTQQEDSAVYLCASNPLGREETQYFGPGTRLLVL.

The chain joins TRBV6-5 to TRBJ1-4; the TCRdb call, TRBD1, lacks DNA for checking. CDR1 MNHEY and CDR2 SVGAGI come from the germline V gene. The CDR3 has 14 residues. The CDR3: CASSSGQGWEKLFF.

The V gene is TRBV12-3 or TRBV12-4, the J gene TRBJ2-7; TCRdb selects TRBD1, and the lack of DNA leaves this call unchecked. This CDR3 contains 14 residues. CDR3 region: CASKGSRGLYEQYF.

The chain has TRBV29-1 and TRBJ2-5; absent DNA, TCRdb's TRBD2 call cannot be checked. The CDR3 has 13 amino acids. Germline values: CDR1 SQVTM, CDR2 ANQGSEA. CDR3 sequence: CSIGGSGRETQYF.

CDR3 sequence: CASIKREYRAKNIQYF. V and J are TRBV27 and TRBJ2-4; no DNA is available, so the TRBD2 call from TCRdb remains unchecked. Germline-derived CDR1 and CDR2 are MNHEY and SMNVEV (reference sequence). The CDR3 runs to 16 residues.

The chain employs TRBV12-3 or TRBV12-4 and TRBJ1-2; the D gene TCRdb calls, TRBD1, cannot be checked with no DNA. The CDR3 runs 15 residues. The CDR3 here is CASSSLLTGRGGYTF.

V is TRBV12-3 or TRBV12-4 and J is TRBJ1-4; TCRdb picks TRBD1, but there is no DNA to check that call. The CDR3 has 13 residues. The CDR3 loop reads CASSSRLGGKLFF.

The genes are TRBV28 and TRBJ2-2; TCRdb lists TRBD1, though no DNA is available to test this call. This CDR3 is built from 15 residues. CDR1 MDHEN and CDR2 SYDVKM come from the germline V gene. The CDR3 sequence: CASTGQGADTGELFF.

The gene calls are TRBV20-1 and TRBJ1-3; with no DNA, the TCRdb D assignment of TRBD1 cannot be verified. The CDR3 loop spans 13 amino acids. CDR1 and CDR2 (germline): DFQATT, SNEGSKA (reference sequence). CDR3 protein: CSARRAAGNTIYF.

V is TRBV9 and J is TRBJ2-3. The length of the CDR3 is 15 residues. Germline lookup yields CDR1 SGDLS and CDR2 YYNGEE. The CDR3 region is CASSAKRGRTDTQYF.

The rearrangement joins TRBV10-3 to TRBJ2-1. Germline-derived CDR1 and CDR2 are ENHRY and SYGVKD. The CDR3 is made up of 15 amino acids. CDR3 in amino acids: CAISDPAGVYNEQFF.